These 5 T cell receptor beta chains were sequenced from one sample in a study of T cell changes during pregnancy in multiple sclerosis. Produced via immunoSEQ multiplex PCR; TCRdb's table is partial and in-frame only. The profile shows tens of thousands of clones, about 93% of them singletons. This material consisted of CD4+ T cells from peripheral blood mononuclear cells, taken after pregnancy. These receptors were taken from a female donor with multiple sclerosis, enrolled in a pregnancy study.

This sequence joins TRBV5-1 and TRBJ2-6; the D gene is possibly TRBD2 (6 bases). Trimming removed 5 bases at V and 0 bases at J, with 9 bases between. Germline-derived CDR1 and CDR2 are SGHRS and YFSETQ. The CDR3 totals 15 residues. CDR3 region: CASSDSGSGANVLTF. CDR3 DNA: TGCGCCAGCAGTGATAGCGGCTCTGGGGCCAACGTCCTGACTTTC. The full variable domain, completed using reference TRBV5-1 and TRBJ2-6, is KAGVTQTPRYLIKTRGQQVTLSCSPISGHRSVSWYQQTPGQGLQFLFEYFSETQRNKGNFPGRFSGRQFSNSRSEMNVSTLELGDSALYLCASSDSGSGANVLTFGAGSRLTVL.

The V call is TRBV6-5, the J call TRBJ1-2; 7 bases line up with TRBD1. The germline V gene has CDR1 MNHEY and CDR2 SVGAGI. The V segment lost 5 bases and the J segment 4 bases; nucleotides outside the gene matches: 10. This CDR3 region has 15 residues. CDR3 DNA sequence: TGTGCCAGCAGTCCTCAGGGGGGTGGCGGCTATGGCTACACCTTC. The encoded protein is CASSPQGGGGYGYTF.

The CDR3 here is CASSLSEGWAFF. In DNA, the CDR3 is TGTGCCAGCAGCTTAAGTGAGGGATGGGCTTTCTTT. The J gene is TRBJ1-1, the V gene TRBV7-9; D gene uncertain. The germline CDR1 and CDR2 sequences are SEHNR and FQNEAQ (reference sequence). This CDR3 is built from 12 residues. The ends were cut back, 2 bases at V and 11 bases at J, with 12 bases in the middle.

The rearrangement joins TRBV4-3 to TRBJ2-1; 12 bases map to TRBD2. The CDR3 consists of 17 residues. After removal of 4 bases from V and 8 bases from J, the junction contained 12 bases not matched to a gene. The V gene's germline CDR1 is LGHNA and CDR2 YSLEER. In DNA form, the CDR3 reads TGCGCCAGCAGCCCCAAGATAGGACTAGCGGGATGGGATGAGCAGTTCTTC. This gives the protein CASSPKIGLAGWDEQFF.

Ten or more counts support this clone. CDR3 nucleotide sequence: TGTGCCAGCAGCTCGCGGACAGCCGGGGAGCTGTTTTTT. As protein: CASSSRTAGELFF. The chain uses TRBV11-1 and TRBJ2-2, with TRBD1 as a possible D gene (6 bases). Between the trimmed V and J ends, which lost 4 bases and 6 bases, there was a span of 9 bases. The CDR3 covers 13 residues. CDR1 and CDR2 (germline): SGHAT, FQDESV (reference sequence).